This T cell receptor beta chain was retrieved from a study of PD-1 blockade in classical Hodgkin lymphoma. Study outcomes and limitations: Baseline diversity resembling that of newly diagnosed patients was seen in complete responders. As was reported, newly diagnosed patients showed lower baseline TCR diversity than healthy donors did.

A word on this clone: Antigen: not known. One end of the junction varies from germline; a read error may be responsible.

Some clones are missing from TCRdb's copy, which holds only in-frame ones; the method was immunoSEQ multiplex PCR. Among roughly 24,000 clones listed, more than 75% were seen once. The CDR3 is made up of 13 amino acids. Germline CDR1 reads SSHAT; CDR2 reads FNYEAQ (reference sequence). Time point defined: cycle 4 day 1 (C4D1), after about 6 weeks of nivolumab. Every single patient, without exception, relapsed after autologous stem cell transplantation, and brentuximab vedotin exposure varied. Progressive disease, partial response or complete response was each patient's best response. V is TRBV7-7 and J is TRBJ1-1; unclear D gene. The receptor was derived from a human donor with classical Hodgkin lymphoma. The sequencing here drew on peripheral blood mononuclear cells (PBMCs), taken before the fourth cycle of nivolumab. For the CDR3, the DNA is TGTGCTAGCAGCTTTTCCGAGAACACTGAAGCTTTCTTT. Translating it yields CASSFSENTEAFF.